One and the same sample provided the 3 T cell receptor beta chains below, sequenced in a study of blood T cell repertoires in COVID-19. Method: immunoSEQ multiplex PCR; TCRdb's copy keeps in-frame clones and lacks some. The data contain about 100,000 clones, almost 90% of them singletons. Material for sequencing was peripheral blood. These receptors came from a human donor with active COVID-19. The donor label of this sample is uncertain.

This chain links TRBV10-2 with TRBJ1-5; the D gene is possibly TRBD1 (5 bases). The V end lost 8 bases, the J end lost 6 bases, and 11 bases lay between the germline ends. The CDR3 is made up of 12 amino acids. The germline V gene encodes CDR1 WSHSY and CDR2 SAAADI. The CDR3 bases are TGCGCCAGCGCGGGGGAGGGTCAGCCCCAGCATTTT. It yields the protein CASAGEGQPQHF.

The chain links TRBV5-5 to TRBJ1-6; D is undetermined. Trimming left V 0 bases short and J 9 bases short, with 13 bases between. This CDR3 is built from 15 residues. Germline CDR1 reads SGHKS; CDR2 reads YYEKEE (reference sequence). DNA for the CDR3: TGTGCCAGCAGCTTGGCAGGCATTGGGCGTTCACCCCTCCACTTT. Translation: CASSLAGIGRSPLHF.

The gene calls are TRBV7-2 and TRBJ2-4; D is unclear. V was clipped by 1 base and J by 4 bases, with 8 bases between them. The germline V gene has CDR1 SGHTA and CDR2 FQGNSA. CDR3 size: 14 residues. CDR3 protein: CASSLEPGKNIQYF. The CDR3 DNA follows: TGTGCCAGCAGCTTAGAACCCGGGAAAAACATTCAGTACTTC.